This T cell receptor beta chain was sequenced during a study of T cell repertoires in cytomegalovirus infection. Via MiXCR, TCRdb re-called the reads, giving one row per CDR3 protein. The sample includes about 490,000 distinct CDR3 sequences, 11% of them seen just once. On this clonotype itself: Its antigen is unknown. A much larger clone differs by one base, so this may be a read error.

Findings and limits, study-wide: CMV-specific HLA-C-restricted TCR beta clonotypes dominated the ex vivo response. CMV carriers having the relevant HLA were flagged by cumulative public TCR beta family frequency.

The source material was PBMCs. The TCR sequence derives from a human donor in good health (CMV status not recorded). Some clones in this sample may be carry-over from other donors' samples.

DNA of the CDR3: TGTGCCAGCAGCATAACAGGTTCACCCCTCCACTTT. Amino acids: CASSITGSPLHF. This sequence joins TRBV11-2 and TRBJ1-6; a weak D match, TRBD1 (5 bases). CDR3 length: 12 residues. The V gene's germline CDR1 is SGHAT and CDR2 FQNNGV. With 5 bases removed from V and 9 bases from J, the gap between germline ends came to 8 bases.